This T cell receptor (beta chain) was identified in a study of CD8 T cells in ankylosing spondylitis. Study results and caveats: The disease-linked clones had a CD8+ phenotype and low blood frequencies.

The V and J ends lost 5 bases and 8 bases respectively, with 6 bases between them. The CDR3 has 11 amino acids. This clonotype was counted ten times or more. The target antigen is unknown. Via MiXCR, TCRdb re-called the 5' RACE reads, giving one row per CDR3 protein. The table lists under 400,000 distinct CDR3 sequences, roughly 11% of them singletons, with 8% to 9.5% in the top ten. The sequencing input was blood, either unsorted or a sorted T cell fraction (not recorded which). This receptor was identified in a female donor with ankylosing spondylitis or in good health (not recorded which). The chain combines TRBV12-3 or TRBV12-4 with TRBJ2-2, with a weak D call TRBD2 (5 bases). Here the CDR3 reads CASSRGGELFF. CDR3 DNA: TGTGCCAGCAGTCGCGGGGGGGAGCTGTTTTTT.